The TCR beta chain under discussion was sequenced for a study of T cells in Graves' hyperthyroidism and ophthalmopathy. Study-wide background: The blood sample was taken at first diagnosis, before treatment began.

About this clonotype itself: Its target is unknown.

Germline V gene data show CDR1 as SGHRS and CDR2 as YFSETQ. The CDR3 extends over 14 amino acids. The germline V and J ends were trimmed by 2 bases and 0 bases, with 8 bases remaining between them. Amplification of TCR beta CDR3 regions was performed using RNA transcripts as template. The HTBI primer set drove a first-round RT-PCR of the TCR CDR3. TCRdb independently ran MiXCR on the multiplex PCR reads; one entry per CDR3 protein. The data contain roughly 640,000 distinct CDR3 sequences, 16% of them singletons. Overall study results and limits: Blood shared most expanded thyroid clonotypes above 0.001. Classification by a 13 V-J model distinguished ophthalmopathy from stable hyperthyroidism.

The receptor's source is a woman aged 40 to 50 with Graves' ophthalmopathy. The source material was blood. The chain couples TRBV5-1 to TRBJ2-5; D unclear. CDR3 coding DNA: TGCGCCAGCAGCTTTAACCGAAACCAAGAGACCCAGTACTTC. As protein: CASSFNRNQETQYF.